What follows describes a single T cell receptor beta chain. This clonotype was seen repeatedly, ten times or more. The antigen it binds to is not known. Per-base quality was not reported, and no clone a single base away is much larger than it. Inclusive of the bounding cysteine and phenylalanine, the CDR3 is 12 residues long. Only the CDR3 region is kept as DNA, spanning 36 bases read in frame from base 1. Per the germline V gene, MDHEN is the CDR1 and SYDVKM is the CDR2. The germline ends are 6 bases apart after V is trimmed by 2 bases and J by 5 bases. Data came from an Illumina MiSeq. TCRdb reprocessed the public reads (quality trimming at Q25 with fastp, clone calling with MiXCR) and kept in-frame beta chains. Under each unique CDR3 protein, matching rows form one entry showing the most common genes and DNA. Within this sample are 5,000 to 6,500 distinct CDR3 sequences, with around 9.1% of them counted one time only. The top ten clonotypes cover 5.4% of the sample.

The sample is drawn from a study. Specimen: CD4+ T cells from synovial fluid. The clonotype was recovered from a human donor with rheumatoid arthritis. The chain uses TRBV28 and TRBJ1-2, with no confidently assigned D gene. The sequenced DNA: TGTGCCAGCAGTTTAGTTCGTTATGGCTACACCTTC. It specifies CASSLVRYGYTF.